This TCR beta chain came from a study of blood T cell repertoires in COVID-19. About the research overall: The United States, Italy and Spain were the sources of the acute and convalescent COVID-19 samples.

Germline loops: CDR1 SNHLY, CDR2 FYNNEI. The CDR3 extends over 13 amino acids. Between the trimmed V and J ends, which lost 6 bases and 4 bases, there was a span of 13 bases. Sequencing was performed with immunoSEQ multiplex PCR; in TCRdb, only in-frame clones are kept and a portion is missing. There are over 200,000 clones in the sample; roughly 85% occur only once, and 1.5% to 2% lies in the top ten. The study assigned cohorts using participant-reported clinical history. Recovered status applied to Cohort 3 donors who had two consecutive negative PCRs. It also applied to those with clearance or with symptom resolution.

The source is a woman aged 45-59 years who had recovered from COVID-19. The rearrangement links TRBV2 to TRBJ2-7, with TRBD2 as a possible D gene (7 bases). The sequencing sample was made of PBMCs or T cells enriched from blood (not recorded which). The CDR3 loop is CASRGGLNYEQYF. DNA of the CDR3: TGTGCCAGCAGGGGGGGGCTGAATTACGAGCAGTACTTC. The whole variable domain, filled in from reference TRBV2 and TRBJ2-7, reads EPEVTQTPSHQVTQMGQEVILRCVPISNHLYFYWYRQILGQKVEFLVSFYNNEISEKSEIFDDQFSVERPDGSNFTLKIRSTKLEDSAMYFCASRGGLNYEQYFGPGTRLTVT.